In its sample, the clone carrying this T cell receptor beta chain was seen a few times. This sample is drawn from a study of T cells after yellow fever vaccination. Turning to the study itself: SMART-Seq v4 Ultra Low Input prepared the low-cell-number fractions.

Study-level points and caveats: Bulk-population clonotypes that are abundant could appear as contaminants in FACS-sorted repertoires. A minor fraction of clonotypes spanned both CD4 and CD8 compartments.

Template-switching 5'RACE yielded the TCR cDNA; a universal primer site and UMIs were added in the process. TCRdb re-called the 5' RACE reads with MiXCR, one entry per CDR3 protein. The table lists about 85,000 distinct CDR3 sequences, 10% to 15% of them singletons. The V gene's germline CDR1 is DFQATT and CDR2 SNEGSKA (reference sequence). V lost 5 bases to trimming and J lost 2 bases, with 12 bases between them. This CDR3 is 14 amino acids long. The material was CD8+ T cells not binding an NS4B(214-222) dextramer, sorted from PBMCs, obtained around 3 weeks after the first yellow fever vaccination. V gene TRBV20-1 combines with J gene TRBJ1-4; possible D gene TRBD1, 5 bases. This TCR was sampled from a man in his late teens or twenties who received the YFV17D yellow fever vaccine. CDR3 amino acids: CSAADSATNEKLFF. The CDR3, as DNA: TGCAGTGCTGCCGACAGTGCGACTAATGAAAAACTGTTTTTT.